This T cell receptor (beta chain) was found in a study of beta chain features in type 1 diabetes. This clone has more than one count but fewer than ten. Its antigen is not identified. Points from the study as a whole: All four CD4+ subsets of Type 1 diabetes patients contained TCRB CDR3s that were moderately but significantly shorter.

Sequencing targeted expressed TCRB transcripts, as all isolated RNA had been reverse transcribed. The data were produced by immunoSEQ multiplex PCR, yet TCRdb's version contains in-frame clones alone and is incomplete. The sample consists of 300,000 to 450,000 clones, less than 20% of them appearing once. The sequence derives from a woman between 18 and 29 years old in good health. Sequencing was carried out using naive CD4+ T cells from blood.

CDR3 amino acids: CASSPPYGRGYEQYF. The CDR3 DNA reads as TGTGCCAGCAGCCCGCCCTACGGGAGAGGCTACGAGCAGTACTTC. This chain joins TRBV11-2 and TRBJ2-7; perhaps TRBD2 as D (6 bases). This CDR3 comprises 15 residues. V was cut by 5 bases and J by 3 bases, with 17 bases left in between. Per the germline V gene, CDR1 is SGHAT and CDR2 is FQNNGV.